The source of this T cell receptor (beta chain) is a study of glioma-infiltrating T cells. Study-level results: Tissue-blood divergence was below expectation in non-neoplastic patients, above in gliomas.

Amplification of TCR alpha and beta CDR3 regions from RNA used iRepertoire nested multiplex PCR. MiXCR, applied by TCRdb to the multiplex PCR reads, yields one record per CDR3 protein. The table includes about 180,000 distinct CDR3 sequences, 43% detected once. The CDR3 extends over 19 amino acids. The germline gives CDR1 LGHNA, CDR2 YNFKEQ. V lost 4 bases, J lost 2 bases, and 25 bases lay in between. On this clonotype itself: Its matching antigen is unknown.

This chain links TRBV4-2 with TRBJ2-3, with D possibly TRBD2 on 6 matching bases. Sequencing was performed on glioma tissue, nonneoplastic brain tissue, or PBMCs (not recorded which). This receptor was taken from a human donor with low-grade glioma or glioblastoma, undergoing nonglioma brain surgery, or in good health (not recorded which). In DNA form, the CDR3 reads TGTGCCAGCAGCCCAAGAGGCAGCAGTAGCGGAATCTACACAGATACGCAGTATTTT. Protein product: CASSPRGSSSGIYTDTQYF.